The T cell receptor (beta chain) described here comes from a study of blood T cells in healthy people across ages. It was with a sample-barcoded 5' primer and a J-beta primer mix that a second PCR of roughly 6 to 12 cycles was run. In TCRdb, the 5' RACE reads were re-called with MiXCR into one record per CDR3 protein. In the table there are under 800,000 distinct CDR3 sequences, roughly 41% of which are singletons. This clonotype was sampled from a woman in her sixties or seventies in good health. Sequenced input: blood.

CDR3 DNA sequence: TGTGCCAGCAGTTCTGGGGACGGATTTGAAGCTTTCTTT. Translation: CASSSGDGFEAFF. This sequence joins TRBV6-2 or TRBV6-3 and TRBJ1-1, with D perhaps TRBD1 (5 bases). Germline-derived CDR1 and CDR2 are MNHEY and SVGEGT. V was shortened by 4 bases and J by 7 bases, with 13 bases between the two germline ends. This CDR3 has 13 residues.